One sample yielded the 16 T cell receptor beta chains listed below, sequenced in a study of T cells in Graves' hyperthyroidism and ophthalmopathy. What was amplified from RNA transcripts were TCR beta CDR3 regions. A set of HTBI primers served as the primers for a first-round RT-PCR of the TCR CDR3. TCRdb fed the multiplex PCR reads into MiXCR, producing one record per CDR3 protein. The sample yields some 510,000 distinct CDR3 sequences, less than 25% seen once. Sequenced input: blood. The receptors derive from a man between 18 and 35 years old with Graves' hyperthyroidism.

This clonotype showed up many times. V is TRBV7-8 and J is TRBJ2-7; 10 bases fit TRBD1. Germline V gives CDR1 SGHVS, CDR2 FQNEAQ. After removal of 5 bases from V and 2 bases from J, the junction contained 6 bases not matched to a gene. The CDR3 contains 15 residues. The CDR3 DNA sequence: TGTGCCAGCAGCCCCGCCGGGACAGGGGCCTACGAGCAGTACTTC. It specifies CASSPAGTGAYEQYF.

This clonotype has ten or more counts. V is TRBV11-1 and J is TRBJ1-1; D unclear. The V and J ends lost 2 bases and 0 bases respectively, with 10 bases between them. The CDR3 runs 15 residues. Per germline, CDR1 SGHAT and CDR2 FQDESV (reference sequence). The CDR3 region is CASSLFGSVNTEAFF. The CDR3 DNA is TGTGCCAGCAGCTTATTTGGGTCTGTGAACACTGAAGCTTTCTTT.

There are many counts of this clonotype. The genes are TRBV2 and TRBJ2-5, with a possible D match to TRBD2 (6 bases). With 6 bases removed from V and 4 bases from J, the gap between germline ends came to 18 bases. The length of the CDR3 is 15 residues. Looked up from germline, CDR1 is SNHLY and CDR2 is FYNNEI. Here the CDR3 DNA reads TGTGCCAGCAGGCCCTGGGACTCCGGGAGAGAGACCCAGTACTTC. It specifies CASRPWDSGRETQYF.

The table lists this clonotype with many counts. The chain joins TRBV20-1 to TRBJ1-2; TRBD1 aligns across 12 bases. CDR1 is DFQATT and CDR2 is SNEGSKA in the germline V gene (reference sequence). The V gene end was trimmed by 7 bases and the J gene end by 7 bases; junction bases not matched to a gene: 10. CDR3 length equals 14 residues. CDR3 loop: CSVTGQGAPGGYTF. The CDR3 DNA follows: TGCAGTGTTACGGGACAGGGGGCGCCGGGTGGCTACACCTTC.

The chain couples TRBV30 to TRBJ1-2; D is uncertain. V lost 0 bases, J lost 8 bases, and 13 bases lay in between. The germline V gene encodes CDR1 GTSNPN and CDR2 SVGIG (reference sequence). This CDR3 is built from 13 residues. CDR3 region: CAWSVLSVGGYTF. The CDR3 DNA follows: TGTGCCTGGAGTGTACTTTCGGTAGGGGGCTACACCTTC. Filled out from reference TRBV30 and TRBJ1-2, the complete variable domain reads SQTIHQWPATLVQPVGSPLSLECTVEGTSNPNLYWYRQAAGRGLQLLFYSVGIGQISSEVPQNLSASRPQDRQFILSSKKLLLSDSGFYLCAWSVLSVGGYTFGSGTRLTVV.

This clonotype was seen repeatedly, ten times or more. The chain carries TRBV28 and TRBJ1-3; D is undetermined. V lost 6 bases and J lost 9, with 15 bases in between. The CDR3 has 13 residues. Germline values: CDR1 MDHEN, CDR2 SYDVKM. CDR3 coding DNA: TGTGCCAGCAGATTTCAAGTCTCTGGCACCATATATTTT. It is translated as CASRFQVSGTIYF.

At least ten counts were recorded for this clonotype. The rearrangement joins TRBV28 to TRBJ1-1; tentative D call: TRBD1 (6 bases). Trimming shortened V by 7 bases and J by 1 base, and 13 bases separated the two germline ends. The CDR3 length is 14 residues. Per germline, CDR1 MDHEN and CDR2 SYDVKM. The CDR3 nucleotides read TGTGCCAGCAATACCGACAGGAGGAACACTGAAGCTTTCTTT. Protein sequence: CASNTDRRNTEAFF.

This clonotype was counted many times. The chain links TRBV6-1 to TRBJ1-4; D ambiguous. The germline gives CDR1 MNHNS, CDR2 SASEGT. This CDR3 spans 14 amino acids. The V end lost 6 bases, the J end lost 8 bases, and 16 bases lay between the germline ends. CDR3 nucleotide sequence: TGTGCCAGCAGCGGCGACTCGGAGGTCGAAAAACTGTTTTTT. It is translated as CASSGDSEVEKLFF.

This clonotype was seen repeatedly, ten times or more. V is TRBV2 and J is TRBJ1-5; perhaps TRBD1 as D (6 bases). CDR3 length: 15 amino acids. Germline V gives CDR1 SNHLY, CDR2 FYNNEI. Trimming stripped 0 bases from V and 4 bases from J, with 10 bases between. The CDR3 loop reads CASSEAVDRNQPQHF. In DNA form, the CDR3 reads TGTGCCAGCAGTGAAGCGGTGGACAGAAATCAGCCCCAGCATTTT.

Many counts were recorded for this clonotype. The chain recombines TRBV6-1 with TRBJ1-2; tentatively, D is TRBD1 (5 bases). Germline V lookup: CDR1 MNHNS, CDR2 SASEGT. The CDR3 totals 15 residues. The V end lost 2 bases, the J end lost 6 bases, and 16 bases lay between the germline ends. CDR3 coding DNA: TGTGCCAGCAGTGAACCCGGGACCTTTGACCATGGCTACACCTTC. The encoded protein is CASSEPGTFDHGYTF.

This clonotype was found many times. The CDR3 bases are TGTGCCAGTAGTATAGTAGGGCCTATCAATCAGCCCCAGCATTTT. It codes for CASSIVGPINQPQHF. The chain links TRBV19 to TRBJ1-5; no clear D gene. The length of the CDR3 is 15 residues. Germline CDR1 LNHDA, CDR2 SQIVND (reference sequence). Trimming removed 1 base at V and 3 bases at J, with 10 bases between.

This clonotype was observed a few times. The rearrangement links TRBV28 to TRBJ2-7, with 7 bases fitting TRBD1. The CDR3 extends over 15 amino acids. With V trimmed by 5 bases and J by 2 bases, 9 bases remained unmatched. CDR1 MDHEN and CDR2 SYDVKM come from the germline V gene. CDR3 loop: CASSRGTEGAYEQYF. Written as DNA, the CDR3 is TGTGCCAGCAGTAGAGGGACAGAGGGAGCCTACGAGCAGTACTTC.

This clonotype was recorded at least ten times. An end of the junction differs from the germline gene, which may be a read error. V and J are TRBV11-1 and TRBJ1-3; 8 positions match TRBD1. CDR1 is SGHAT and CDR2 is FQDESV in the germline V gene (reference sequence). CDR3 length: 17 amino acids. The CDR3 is CASSFLDRVLSGSTIYF. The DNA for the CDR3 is TGTGCCAGCAGCTTCTTGGACAGGGTACTCTCTGGAAGCACCATATATTTT.

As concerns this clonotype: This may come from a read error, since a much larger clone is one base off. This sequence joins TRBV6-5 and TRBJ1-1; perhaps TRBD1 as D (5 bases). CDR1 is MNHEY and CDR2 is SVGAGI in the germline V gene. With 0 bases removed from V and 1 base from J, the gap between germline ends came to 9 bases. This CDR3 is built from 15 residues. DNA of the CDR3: TGTGCCAGCAGTTACTCGGGCGGGGGGAACACTGAAGCTTTCTTT. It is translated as CASSYSGGGNTEAFF.

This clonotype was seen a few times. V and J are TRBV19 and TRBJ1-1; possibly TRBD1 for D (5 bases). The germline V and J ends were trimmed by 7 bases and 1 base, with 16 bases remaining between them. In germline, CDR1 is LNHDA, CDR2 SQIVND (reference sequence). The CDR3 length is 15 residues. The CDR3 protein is CASTPYRGSNTEAFF. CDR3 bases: TGTGCCAGTACTCCTTACCGGGGGTCGAACACTGAAGCTTTCTTT.

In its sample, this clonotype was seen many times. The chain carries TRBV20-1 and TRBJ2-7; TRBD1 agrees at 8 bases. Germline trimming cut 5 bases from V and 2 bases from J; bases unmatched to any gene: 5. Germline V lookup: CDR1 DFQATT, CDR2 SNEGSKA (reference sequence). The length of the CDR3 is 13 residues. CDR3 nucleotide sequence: TGCAGTGCTCGGGACAGGAGAACCTACGAGCAGTACTTC. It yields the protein CSARDRRTYEQYF.